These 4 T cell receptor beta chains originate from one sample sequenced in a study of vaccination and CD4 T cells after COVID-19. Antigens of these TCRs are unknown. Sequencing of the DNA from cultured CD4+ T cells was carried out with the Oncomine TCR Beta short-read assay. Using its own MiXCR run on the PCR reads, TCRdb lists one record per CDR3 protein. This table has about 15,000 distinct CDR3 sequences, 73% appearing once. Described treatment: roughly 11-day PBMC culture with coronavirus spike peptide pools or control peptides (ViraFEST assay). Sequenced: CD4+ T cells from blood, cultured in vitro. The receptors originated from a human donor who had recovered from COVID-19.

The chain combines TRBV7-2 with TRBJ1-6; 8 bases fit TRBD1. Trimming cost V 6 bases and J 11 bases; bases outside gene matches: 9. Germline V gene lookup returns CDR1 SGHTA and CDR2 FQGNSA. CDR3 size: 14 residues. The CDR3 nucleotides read TGTGCCAGCAGAGCAGACAGGGGTGGAACACCCCTCCACTTT. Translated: CASRADRGGTPLHF. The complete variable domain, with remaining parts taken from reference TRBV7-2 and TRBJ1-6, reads GAGVSQSPSNKVTEKGKDVELRCDPISGHTALYWYRQSLGQGLEFLIYFQGNSAPDKSGLPSDRFSAERTGGSVSTLTIQRTQQEDSAVYLCASRADRGGTPLHFGNGTRLTVT.

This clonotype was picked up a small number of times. DNA of the CDR3: TGTGCCAGCAGATCTGCGGGGCCCAACACTGAAGCTTTCTTT. Translation: CASRSAGPNTEAFF. The chain combines TRBV7-9 with TRBJ1-1; D is perhaps TRBD1 (5 bases). This CDR3 has 14 amino acids. Germline CDR1 and CDR2: SEHNR and FQNEAQ (reference sequence). V was trimmed by 6 bases and J by 2 bases, leaving 13 bases between them.

The CDR3 protein is CASNPGVQNSPLHF. CDR3 bases: TGTGCCAGTAATCCAGGGGTTCAGAATTCACCCCTCCACTTT. The chain is built from TRBV19 and TRBJ1-6; D is perhaps TRBD1 (6 bases). The CDR3 has 14 residues. The V end was cut by 7 bases, the J end by 7 bases, with 14 bases between. Germline CDR1 is LNHDA and CDR2 is SQIVND (reference sequence).

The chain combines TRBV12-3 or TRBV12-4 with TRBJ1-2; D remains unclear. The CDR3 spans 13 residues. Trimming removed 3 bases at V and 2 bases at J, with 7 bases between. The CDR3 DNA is TGTGCCAGCAGTTTTCGATGGAACTATGGCTACACCTTC. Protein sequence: CASSFRWNYGYTF.